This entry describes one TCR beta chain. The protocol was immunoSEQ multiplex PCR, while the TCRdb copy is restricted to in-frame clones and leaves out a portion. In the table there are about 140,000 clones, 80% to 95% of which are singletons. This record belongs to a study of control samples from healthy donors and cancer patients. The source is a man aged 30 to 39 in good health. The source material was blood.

CDR3 DNA sequence: TGTGCCAGTAGTAGTTTACAGGGGAGGACTGAAGCTTTCTTT. Translated, it gives CASSSLQGRTEAFF. This chain links TRBV19 with TRBJ1-1; 7 bases are a match to TRBD1. Germline V gives CDR1 LNHDA, CDR2 SQIVND (reference sequence). Trimming removed 4 bases from V and 5 bases from J; junction bases left unmatched: 7. There are 14 residues in the CDR3.